The entry that follows covers one T cell receptor beta chain sequence. Its antigen has not been determined. No much larger clone exists at a distance of one base, and base qualities are not known. Libraries came from the immunoSEQ multiplex PCR assay. A mixture of 60 forward primers for TCR Vbeta segments and 13 reverse primers for TCR Jbeta segments was used in the multiplex PCR. The CDR3 region of rearranged TCR beta genes was amplified from genomic DNA with a multiplex PCR assay. The Illumina HiSeq System was used to sequence the amplified TCR beta libraries as 87-base-pair reads. Processing in the source paper ran as follows. A later analysis tallied tens of millions of unique TCR beta chains across the approximately 670 repertoires, and approximately 9.9 million of those chains were shared by two or more donors. Raw reads were error-corrected and collapsed into unique sequences with a nearest-neighbor algorithm that merged closely related sequences to remove PCR and sequencing errors. V, D and J gene segments were assigned by aligning CDR3 sequences to IMGT reference sequences. For a sequence to be retained, a match of at least six nucleotides was required to both a V gene segment and a J gene segment. A rearrangement was called productive if the CDR3 had no stop codons and remained in frame with V and J, and every other rearrangement was called non-productive. CDR3 was defined by IMGT convention, running from the second conserved V-encoded cysteine to the conserved J-encoded phenylalanine. In an earlier analysis of more than 550 of the donors, sequences lacking an unambiguous match to a single V gene segment were excluded. An earlier analysis of a few hundred of the donors classified V segments as functional when productive rearrangements were above 56.7% and as segregating when the standard deviation between donors was above 5%. A statistical classification framework was built for diagnosing cytomegalovirus status from the catalog of TCR beta chain sequences. V and J gene assignment, in a later analysis, came from comparing TCR nucleotide sequences with IMGT/GENE-DB human TR gene sequences. The TCRdist pipeline was used in a later analysis to assign CDR3 sequences and most-parsimonious VDJ recombination scenarios. In a later analysis, each TCR beta chain was defined by its CDR3 amino acid sequence together with its V-gene family, and reads without a unique V-gene family were excluded. As a way to deal with suspected cross-contamination and a sequencing artifact, a later analysis dropped under 600 nucleotide sequences that were highly shared and had low generation probability. For each public chain, a later analysis derived a clonal expansion index from normalized ranks of inferred template counts within each repertoire. A later analysis computed generation probabilities with a VDJ recombination model fitted to out-of-frame rearrangements, and checked the results against IGoR. A later analysis scored TCR-TCR, TCR-HLA and TCR-CMV co-occurrence with hypergeometric tests, applying a repertoire-size bias correction to TCR pairs. False discovery rates were estimated in a later analysis by permuting HLA or CMV assignments 20 times. In a later analysis, co-occurring TCRs were grouped using DBSCAN, with TCRdist sequence similarity added in when clustering inside HLA-allele-positive subsets. Repertoires with fewer than 30,000 or more than 120,000 public chains, plus five repertoires with anomalous nucleotide sharing, were excluded from co-occurrence clustering. Drawn from immuneACCESS, this table holds only the in-frame rearrangements with V and J called that TCRdb kept. Clones are partly lost; checked studies trace under half to an unresolved V gene and leave the rest unexplained. The V and J calls and clone size are taken from that table; D and trimming were inferred from the DNA. The sample has about 130,000 clones on record, approximately 84% of them singletons. Over 1.5% of the sample is held by the ten biggest clonotypes.

These data are taken from a study of cytomegalovirus exposure and HLA in healthy donors (dated by TCRdb to about 2017). Looking at the study overall: An earlier analysis of about 560 of the donors reported under 300 Gb of sequence data and approximately 120 million unique TCR beta sequences obtained from 150 million to 200 million T cells. An early release that covered about 600 HLA-typed donors contained about 290 gigabases of sequencing data and about 84 million unique TCR sequences. Among the roughly 370 genotyped donors, about 85% belonged to the genetic ancestry cluster associated with self-reported Caucasian donors. The study aimed to test whether cataloging public T cell receptors could reveal signatures of past pathogen exposure. The T cell repertoires of around 730 subjects were profiled by immunosequencing and related to cytomegalovirus serostatus. A separate validation cohort of over 95 different subjects was used in addition to the 666-subject first cohort. To predict cytomegalovirus infection status, the study combined high-throughput TCR immunosequencing, statistical association of individual TCRs with disease status, and machine learning. A later analysis re-examined previously published TCR beta repertoires from 600 to 700 donors and added high-resolution HLA genotyping to investigate patterns of TCR occurrence. Rather than drawing on any new phenotypic data, the later analysis identified candidate immune exposures from TCR beta sequences and the way those sequences occurred across donors. In an earlier analysis of a few hundred of the donors, high-throughput TCR beta sequencing was used to judge whether each TCR beta V gene segment behaved as functional or pseudogenic. Donor age, sex, ethnicity and CMV serostatus were compiled together with the repertoire data. A later genetic analysis took genome-wide SNP genotypes for about three fifths of the 666 donors and used that subset as a discovery cohort. All discovery cohort repertoires had been generated on a single sequencing platform. HLA typing covered class I and class II loci at four-digit resolution. Typing coverage varied by locus: roughly 629-640 donors for A, B, C, DRB1 and DQB1; more than 500 for DQA1; about 600 for DPA1; around 450 for DPB1. Roughly 5 DR-DQ haplotypes were treated as single units for association and clustering because of strong linkage in the cohort. Across 398 genotyped donors of the cohort, an average of about 240,000 unique TCR beta nucleotide sequences per donor were sequenced, and 15% to 20% of those sequences were non-productive.

From the germline V gene, CDR1 is SGHVS and CDR2 is FQNEAQ. The CDR3 starts with the cysteine, ends with the phenylalanine, and has 18 residues. The retained sequence is limited to the CDR3, 54 bases, with the frame set at the first base. A distance of 19 bases separates the germline ends of V and J, which lose 2 bases and 1 base respectively. Overall study results and their limits: In the study, some 180 TCR beta chains were listed as associated with cytomegalovirus. A later analysis found that most CMV-associated TCR beta chains appeared HLA-restricted, with HLA associations seemingly driven largely by CMV exposure. The only immune exposure information available for the cohort was CMV serostatus. When HLA alleles, especially DR and DQ, strongly co-occurred, attributing TCR associations to individual alleles was difficult. A later genetic analysis associated a missense DCLRE1C variant with V-gene and J-gene trimming of TCR beta chains, and an independent cohort replicated the association. The 87-base-pair reads could not distinguish some IMGT-functional V segments, including TRBV6-2 and TRBV6-3, so those segments were excluded. A later genetic analysis reported fewer N-insertions in productive TCRs among donors in an Asian-associated ancestry cluster than the roughly 620-donor mean. The earlier analysis of about 600 of the donors excluded 15 to 20 rarely observed V segments, including chromosome 9 orphons, because counts were too low. In a later analysis, several top co-occurrence clusters were reported to appear linked to parvovirus B19, influenza, CMV and Epstein-Barr virus. In both the original and validation cohorts, the classifier was reported to diagnose cytomegalovirus status with high specificity and sensitivity. Most TCR sequences were observed very rarely across donors, whereas some public TCRs were present in many individuals. In an earlier analysis of approximately 590 of the donors, most TCR beta V segments appeared in productive rearrangements about 87% or about 30% of the time, broadly matching IMGT annotations. In this cohort, only TCR beta chains were sequenced, and detectable features were limited by the absence of alpha or paired-chain data. A further reported finding was that TCR beta sequences accurately predicted the HLA-A and HLA-B alleles for most subjects in the first cohort. The authors suggested that the approach could potentially be generalized to other disease states and immunological phenotypes. Because HLA typing was missing for some donors at each locus, association tests included only the typed subset. In a later analysis, the rate of TCR association differed among HLA loci, with DRB1 alleles having the most associated TCRs and HLA-C alleles having the fewest. The sequencing pipeline was judged likely to have produced a cluster of highly shared sequence variants as a technical artifact. Linkage disequilibrium might explain the correlated functional status among segregating V segments, but an unknown experimental factor could not be excluded. Compared with equally common non-associated chains, HLA-associated TCR beta chains in a later analysis were more clonally expanded and had lower generation probabilities. A few of the identified cytomegalovirus-associated TCR beta chains were confirmed in vitro to be specific for cytomegalovirus antigens. In a later analysis, over 15,000 TCR beta sequences were associated with specific HLA alleles at a false discovery rate of 0.05. Presence/absence analyses assumed roughly uniform sequencing depth across donors, an assumption that may not hold.

The cohort was made up of roughly 670 healthy bone marrow donors. At the time of sampling, every cohort member was nominally healthy, though immune exposures that went unrecorded were likely present. The donor tested CMV seronegative, placing the donor among the roughly 350 seronegative members of the cohort. A peripheral blood sample was provided by each donor, and peripheral blood mononuclear cells were used for TCR beta sequencing. Genomic DNA extraction from the blood cell samples was performed with the Qiagen DNeasy Blood Extraction Kit. This sequence uses TRBV7-8 and TRBJ2-3; tentative D gene TRBD2, with 6 bases matching. This clonotype originated in a woman in her 40s in good health and CMV-seronegative. The source material was PBMCs. The CDR3 region reads CASSLPRQLAPGTDTQYF. The DNA is TGTGCCAGCAGCTTACCAAGGCAACTAGCCCCAGGCACAGATACGCAGTATTTT.